This T cell receptor beta chain was observed in a study of blood T cell repertoires in COVID-19. CDR1 and CDR2 from the germline V gene are WNHNN and SYGVQD (reference sequence). The CDR3 has 15 amino acids. The J segment lost 9 bases and the V segment lost 2 bases, leaving 10 bases of the junction unmatched. Authors' processing steps: Estimation of nucleated cell counts relied on the amplification of reference gene primers. Using immunoSEQ multiplex PCR, the repertoire was profiled, and TCRdb retains in-frame clones only, with some absent. V and J calls and clone size are those listed in that table; D and trimming were worked out from the DNA. The sample yields 120,000 to 150,000 clones, 84% seen once. This clone was seen only once. Recruits, aged roughly 18 to 100 years, lived in 24 US areas.

The sample was PBMCs or T cells enriched from blood (not recorded which). The receptor's source is a woman aged 45-60 years who had been exposed to COVID-19. The rearrangement joins TRBV10-1 to TRBJ2-7, with TRBD2 matching 10 bases. CDR3 DNA sequence: TGCGCCAGCAGTGAGGGGGGGCTAGCGGGAGTGAGGCAGTACTTC. It yields the protein CASSEGGLAGVRQYF.